One and the same sample provided the 25 T cell receptor beta chains below, sequenced in a study of blood T cell repertoires in COVID-19 (dated by TCRdb to the early 2020s). Library construction relied on the immunoSEQ multiplex PCR assay. Entries here come from immuneACCESS through TCRdb and include only in-frame sequences with V and J called. Some clones fail to appear in such tables; in the studies checked, an unresolved V gene covers under half of the shortfall, and the cause of the remainder is unknown. The sample table records 450,000 or so clones; 80% to 90% of these occur just once. The ten largest clonotypes hold 0.75% to 0.9% of the sample. The sequencing input was peripheral blood. Receptors originate from a man younger than 35 with COVID-19, enrolled during active disease.

This clone was seen more than once but under ten times. J is TRBJ1-2 and V is TRBV12-5, with unresolved D. Germline V CDR1 and CDR2: LGHNT, FRNRAP. Trimming pared 2 bases from V and 6 bases from J, leaving 10 bases between. The CDR3 has 13 residues. DNA for the CDR3: TGTGCTAGTGGTTTGTCGAGTACCGATGGCTACACCTTC. This sequence encodes CASGLSSTDGYTF.

The chain joins TRBV6-1 to TRBJ2-3; 10 nucleotides match TRBD2. Germline loops: CDR1 MNHNS, CDR2 SASEGT. CDR3 length: 18 amino acids. The J segment lost 2 bases and the V segment lost 0 bases, leaving 8 bases of the junction unmatched. CDR3 in amino acids: CASSEAAWTSGLTDTQYF. CDR3 DNA sequence: TGTGCCAGCAGTGAAGCAGCTTGGACTAGCGGTCTCACAGATACGCAGTATTTT.

V gene TRBV5-4 combines with J gene TRBJ2-3; 8 bases align to TRBD2. V shed 4 bases, J shed 2 bases, and the junction held 6 bases outside the gene matches. Germline loops: CDR1 SGHNT, CDR2 YYREEE (reference sequence). The CDR3 runs 15 residues. The CDR3 protein is CASSETSGDTDTQYF. CDR3 DNA sequence: TGTGCCAGCAGCGAAACTAGCGGAGACACAGATACGCAGTATTTT.

The J gene is TRBJ2-7, the V gene TRBV6-4; a weak D match, TRBD2 (7 bases). The CDR3 spans 14 residues. The V gene lost 5 bases and the J gene lost 7 bases, with 18 bases spanning the gap. CDR1 and CDR2 (germline): MRHNA, SNTAGT. The CDR3 protein is CASSQGGGPWEQYF. CDR3 in DNA: TGTGCCAGCAGTCAAGGGGGAGGGCCTTGGGAGCAGTACTTC.

This chain joins TRBV6-5 and TRBJ2-5, with 11 bases aligning to TRBD1. This CDR3 is 15 amino acids long. The V gene end was trimmed by 7 bases and the J gene end by 5 bases; junction bases not matched to a gene: 9. Germline V CDR1 and CDR2: MNHEY, SVGAGI. The CDR3 loop reads CASTSDRGLGETQYF. As DNA, the CDR3 is TGTGCCAGCACTTCGGACAGGGGGCTGGGGGAGACCCAGTACTTC.

V gene TRBV7-9 combines with J gene TRBJ1-4, with TRBD1 identical over 7 bases. With V trimmed by 8 bases and J by 5 bases, 11 bases remained unmatched. The germline CDR1 and CDR2 sequences are SEHNR and FQNEAQ (reference sequence). The CDR3 contains 15 residues. The CDR3 sequence: CASETSGQLNEKLFF. The CDR3 nucleotides are TGTGCCAGCGAAACATCGGGACAGCTAAATGAAAAACTGTTTTTT.

The chain couples TRBV2 to TRBJ2-7, with 7 bases lining up with TRBD2. The CDR3 covers 15 residues. Trimming took 10 bases from V and 2 from J; bases not matched to a gene: 14. From germline, CDR1 is SNHLY and CDR2 FYNNEI. The CDR3 sequence: CATSAGASGAYEQYF. CDR3 bases: TGTGCCACGTCCGCTGGGGCTAGCGGAGCCTACGAGCAGTACTTC.

The chain uses TRBV7-2 and TRBJ2-1, with D possibly TRBD1 on 6 matching bases. Germline loops: CDR1 SGHTA, CDR2 FQGNSA. The V end lost 2 bases, the J end lost 6 bases, and 20 bases lay between the germline ends. CDR3 length: 17 residues. CDR3 sequence: CASSLSRVTGIFNEQFF. CDR3 DNA sequence: TGTGCCAGCAGCTTAAGTCGGGTAACAGGGATTTTCAATGAGCAGTTCTTC. The whole variable domain, remainder taken from reference TRBV7-2 and TRBJ2-1, is GAGVSQSPSNKVTEKGKDVELRCDPISGHTALYWYRQSLGQGLEFLIYFQGNSAPDKSGLPSDRFSAERTGGSVSTLTIQRTQQEDSAVYLCASSLSRVTGIFNEQFFGPGTRLTVL.

CDR3 residues: CASLRGDLGDEQFF. CDR3 coding DNA: TGTGCCAGCTTACGCGGGGATTTGGGTGATGAGCAGTTCTTC. V and J are TRBV5-6 and TRBJ2-1; a weak D match, TRBD2 (6 bases). Trimming removed 7 bases at V and 8 bases at J, with 19 bases between. This CDR3 has 14 amino acids. The germline V gene has CDR1 SGHDT and CDR2 YYEEEE. Complete variable domain (other parts from reference TRBV5-6 and TRBJ2-1): DAGVTQSPTHLIKTRGQQVTLRCSPKSGHDTVSWYQQALGQGPQFIFQYYEEEERQRGNFPDRFSGHQFPNYSSELNVNALLLGDSALYLCASLRGDLGDEQFFGPGTRLTVL.

The chain uses TRBV27 and TRBJ1-2, with 10 bases aligning to TRBD1. With V trimmed by 1 base and J by 6 bases, 23 bases remained unmatched. The germline V gene encodes CDR1 MNHEY and CDR2 SMNVEV (reference sequence). The CDR3 is 21 residues long. CDR3 sequence: CASSLWPSLRPGQGLGDGYTF. In nucleotides, the CDR3 is TGTGCCAGCAGTTTATGGCCAAGCCTCAGACCGGGACAGGGGTTGGGAGATGGCTACACCTTC.

This clone was seen only once. The V call is TRBV21-1, the J call TRBJ2-5; TRBD1 is the table's D call, not checked against the DNA. TRBV21-1 is shown as a pseudogene. The CDR3 has 21 amino acids. CDR3 DNA: TGTGCCAGCAGCAAAAATCTTTTGAAACAGGGCTGGGGGACAGGGGGCGAGACCCAGTACTTC. Residues: CASSKNLLKQGWGTGGETQYF.

This sequence joins TRBV7-6 and TRBJ2-1, with TRBD1 matching over 7 bases. Trimming cost V 6 bases and J 1 base; bases outside gene matches: 9. This CDR3 is 16 amino acids long. The germline V gene encodes CDR1 SGHVS and CDR2 FNYEAQ. The CDR3 DNA sequence: TGTGCCAGCAGTCCAACGAACAGGGGTTCCTACAATGAGCAGTTCTTC. Amino acids: CASSPTNRGSYNEQFF.

The chain links TRBV18 to TRBJ2-3; 9 nucleotides agree with TRBD1. The CDR3 loop spans 15 amino acids. V shed 4 bases, J shed 1 base, and the junction held 3 bases outside the gene matches. CDR1 and CDR2 (germline): KGHSH, LQKENI. The CDR3 DNA reads TGTGCCAGCTCACTACAGGGGGCCGGCACAGATACGCAGTATTTT. Encoded protein: CASSLQGAGTDTQYF. The variable domain in full, with the rest retrieved from reference TRBV18 and TRBJ2-3, is NAGVMQNPRHLVRRRGQEARLRCSPMKGHSHVYWYRQLPEEGLKFMVYLQKENIIDESGMPKERFSAEFPKEGPSILRIQQVVRGDSAAYFCASSLQGAGTDTQYFGPGTRLTVL.

The chain employs TRBV5-1 and TRBJ2-2; 7 nucleotides match TRBD1. CDR3 length: 14 residues. The V gene's germline CDR1 is SGHRS and CDR2 YFSETQ. V lost 5 bases and J lost 3; bases outside the gene matches: 4. The CDR3 DNA follows: TGCGCCAGCAGTATCCAGGGGGACACCGGGGAGCTGTTTTTT. This translates into CASSIQGDTGELFF.

The chain is built from TRBV25-1 and TRBJ1-1; TRBD1 might be the D (6 bases). V was shortened by 6 bases and J by 6 bases, with 14 bases between the two germline ends. Germline V gene lookup returns CDR1 MGHDK and CDR2 SYGVNS. The CDR3 spans 13 residues. CDR3 nucleotide sequence: TGTGCCAGCAGAGAGGGGGATCGCCCTGAAGCTTTCTTT. Amino acids: CASREGDRPEAFF.

The chain has TRBV5-5 and TRBJ2-7; a possible D gene is TRBD2 (6 bases). CDR1 is SGHKS and CDR2 is YYEKEE in the germline V gene (reference sequence). The CDR3 loop spans 15 amino acids. V was shortened by 3 bases and J by 0 bases, with 13 bases between the two germline ends. The chain's CDR3 is CASSSRDSSSYEQYF. DNA of the CDR3: TGTGCCAGCAGCTCCCGGGACTCGAGCTCCTACGAGCAGTACTTC.

V and J are TRBV20-1 and TRBJ1-5; a possible D gene is TRBD1 (6 bases). The CDR3 is 15 residues long. Trimming cost V 3 bases and J 3 bases, with 15 bases left between them. Germline V lookup: CDR1 DFQATT, CDR2 SNEGSKA (reference sequence). CDR3 amino acids: CSASGQWGHNQPQHF. The DNA for the CDR3 is TGCAGTGCTAGTGGTCAGTGGGGGCACAATCAGCCCCAGCATTTT.

The J gene is TRBJ2-1, the V gene TRBV24-1; 14 bases agree with TRBD2. CDR3 length: 19 amino acids. J gave up 5 bases and V 1 base, and 9 bases lay outside the gene matches. In germline, CDR1 is KGHDR, CDR2 SFDVKD. The CDR3, as DNA: TGTGCCACCAGTGATTTACCTAAGACTAGCGGGAGGGCCCACAATGAGCAGTTCTTC. Translated, it gives CATSDLPKTSGRAHNEQFF.

The V gene is TRBV10-2, the J gene TRBJ2-3, with a weak D call TRBD2 (5 bases). The CDR3 length is 15 residues. Germline values: CDR1 WSHSY, CDR2 SAAADI. The V end lost 1 base, the J end lost 4 bases, and 12 bases lay between the germline ends. The CDR3 loop is CASSEWETGADTQYF. DNA for the CDR3: TGCGCCAGCAGTGAGTGGGAGACTGGGGCAGATACGCAGTATTTT.

This chain uses TRBV11-3 with TRBJ2-5; possible D gene TRBD1, 6 bases. Looked up from germline, CDR1 is SGHNT and CDR2 is YENEEA. V lost 0 bases, J lost 5 bases, and 10 bases lay in between. The CDR3 covers 14 residues. DNA for the CDR3: TGTGCCAGCAGCTTAGATGCAGGGGCCGAGACCCAGTACTTC. It translates to CASSLDAGAETQYF.

This clone has at least ten counts. The sample holds other DNA sequences that translate to the same CDR3. This chain uses TRBV2 with TRBJ2-7; TRBD1 aligns across 11 bases. The V gene's germline CDR1 is SNHLY and CDR2 FYNNEI. This CDR3 is 13 amino acids long. The V segment lost 6 bases and the J segment 3 bases; nucleotides outside the gene matches: 1. The CDR3: CASRGTGGYEQYF. The CDR3 DNA follows: TGTGCCAGCAGAGGGACAGGGGGCTACGAGCAGTACTTC.

This clone was recorded a few times. The chain employs TRBV2 and TRBJ1-6; 7 bases line up with TRBD1. Germline CDR1 reads SNHLY; CDR2 reads FYNNEI. This CDR3 contains 8 residues. CDR3 coding DNA: TGTGCGACAGGGCCCCTCCACTTT. Amino acids: CATGPLHF. Full variable domain (remainder filled in from reference TRBV2 and TRBJ1-6): EPEVTQTPSHQVTQMGQEVILRCVPISNHLYFYWYRQILGQKVEFLVSFYNNEISEKSEIFDDQFSVERPDGSNFTLKIRSTKLEDSAMYFCATGPLHFGNGTRLTVT.

This rearrangement joins TRBV3-1 (or the pseudogene TRBV3-2) to TRBJ1-5, with no clear D. The CDR3 extends over 14 amino acids. The germline V gene encodes CDR1 LGHDT and CDR2 YNNKEL (reference sequence). The V gene lost 1 base and the J gene lost 1 base, with 5 bases spanning the gap. CDR3 sequence (DNA): TGTGCCAGCAGCCAAGGGCAGAGCAATCAGCCCCAGCATTTT. Translated: CASSQGQSNQPQHF.

As concerns this clone: Other DNA sequences from this sample encode an identical CDR3 as well. V is TRBV3-1 (or the pseudogene TRBV3-2) and J is TRBJ1-2; a possible D gene is TRBD1 (5 bases). Germline loops: CDR1 LGHDT, CDR2 YNNKEL (reference sequence). This CDR3 is 13 amino acids long. Deletions cut 0 bases from V and 6 bases from J, with 8 bases between. The CDR3 DNA is TGTGCCAGCAGCCAAGATGCAGGGAATGGCTACACCTTC. It is translated as CASSQDAGNGYTF.

V usage is TRBV5-8 and J usage is TRBJ1-3, with D hard to call. Per germline, CDR1 SGHTS and CDR2 YDEGEE. CDR3 length equals 13 residues. Trimming stripped 0 bases from V and 7 bases from J, with 8 bases between. The CDR3 region is CASSLGRSNTIYF. The DNA of the CDR3 is TGTGCCAGCAGCTTGGGCCGGTCCAACACCATATATTTT.